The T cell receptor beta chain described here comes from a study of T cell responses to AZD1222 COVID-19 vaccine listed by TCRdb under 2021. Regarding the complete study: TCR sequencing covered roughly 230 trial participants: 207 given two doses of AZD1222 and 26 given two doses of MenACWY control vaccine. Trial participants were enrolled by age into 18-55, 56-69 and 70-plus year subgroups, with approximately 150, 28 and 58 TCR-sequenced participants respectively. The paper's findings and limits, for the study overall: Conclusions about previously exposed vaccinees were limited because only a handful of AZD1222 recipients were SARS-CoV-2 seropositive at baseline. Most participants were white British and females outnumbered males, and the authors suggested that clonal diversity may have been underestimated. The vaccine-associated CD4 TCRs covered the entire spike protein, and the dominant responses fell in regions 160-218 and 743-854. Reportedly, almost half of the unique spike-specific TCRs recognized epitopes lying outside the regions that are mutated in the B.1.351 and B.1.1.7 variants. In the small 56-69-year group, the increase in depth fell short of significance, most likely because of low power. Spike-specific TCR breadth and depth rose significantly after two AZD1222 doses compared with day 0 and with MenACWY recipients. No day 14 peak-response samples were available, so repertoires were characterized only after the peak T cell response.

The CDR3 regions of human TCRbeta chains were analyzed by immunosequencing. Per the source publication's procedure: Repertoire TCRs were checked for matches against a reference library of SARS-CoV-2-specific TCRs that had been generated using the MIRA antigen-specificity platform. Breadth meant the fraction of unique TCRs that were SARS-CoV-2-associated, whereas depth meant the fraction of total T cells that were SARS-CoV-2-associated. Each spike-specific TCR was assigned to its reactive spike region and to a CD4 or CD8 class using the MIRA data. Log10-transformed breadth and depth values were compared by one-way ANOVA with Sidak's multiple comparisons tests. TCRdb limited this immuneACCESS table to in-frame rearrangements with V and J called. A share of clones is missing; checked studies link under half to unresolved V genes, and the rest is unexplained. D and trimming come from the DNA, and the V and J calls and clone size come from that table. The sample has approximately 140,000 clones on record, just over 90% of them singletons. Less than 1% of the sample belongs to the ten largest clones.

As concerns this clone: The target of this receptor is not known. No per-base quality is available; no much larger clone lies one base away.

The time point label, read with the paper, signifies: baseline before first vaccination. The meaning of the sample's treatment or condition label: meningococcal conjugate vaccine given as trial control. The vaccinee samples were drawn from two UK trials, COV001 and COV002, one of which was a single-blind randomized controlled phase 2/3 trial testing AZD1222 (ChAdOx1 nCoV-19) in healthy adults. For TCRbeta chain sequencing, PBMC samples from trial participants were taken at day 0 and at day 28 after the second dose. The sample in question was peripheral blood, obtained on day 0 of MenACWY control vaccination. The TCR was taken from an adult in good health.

The nucleotides read TGCAGTGCTAGTGAGGGGGCAATCAATCAGCCCCAGCATTTT. This gives the protein CSASEGAINQPQHF. The sequence joins TRBV20-1 to TRBJ1-5, with 7 bases in between that match TRBD1. From cysteine to phenylalanine, the CDR3 is 14 amino acids long. Solely the CDR3 DNA is kept, with 42 bases framed from the first base. V loses 3 bases at its end and J loses 3 bases; junction bases beyond the gene matches: 5. Taken from the germline V gene (reference sequence), the CDR1 and CDR2 loops are DFQATT and SNEGSKA.